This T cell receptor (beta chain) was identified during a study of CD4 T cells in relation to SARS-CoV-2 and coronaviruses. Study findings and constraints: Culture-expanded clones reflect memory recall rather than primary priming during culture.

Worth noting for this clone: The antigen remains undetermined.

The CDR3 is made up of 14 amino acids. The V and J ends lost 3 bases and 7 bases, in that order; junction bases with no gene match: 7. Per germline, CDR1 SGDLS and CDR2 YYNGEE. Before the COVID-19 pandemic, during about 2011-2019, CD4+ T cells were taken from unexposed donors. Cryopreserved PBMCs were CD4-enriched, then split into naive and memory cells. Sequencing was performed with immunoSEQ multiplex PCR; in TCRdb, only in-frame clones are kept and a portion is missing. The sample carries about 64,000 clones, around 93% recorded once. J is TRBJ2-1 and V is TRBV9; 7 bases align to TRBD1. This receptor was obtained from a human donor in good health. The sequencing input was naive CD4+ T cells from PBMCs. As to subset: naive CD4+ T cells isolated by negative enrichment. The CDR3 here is CASSAQTGINEQFF. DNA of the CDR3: TGTGCCAGCAGCGCCCAGACAGGGATAAATGAGCAGTTCTTC.